The present TCR beta chain was sequenced within a study of blood T cells in healthy people across ages. A second PCR, run for about 6 to 11 cycles, used a sample-barcoded 5' primer plus a J-beta primer mix. TCRdb reprocessed the 5' RACE reads via MiXCR and lists one record per CDR3 protein. The data contain 700,000 or so distinct CDR3 sequences, about a fifth of them singletons. Trimming pared 4 bases from V and 8 bases from J, leaving 14 bases between. This CDR3 has 14 amino acids. The germline V gene has CDR1 SGHDN and CDR2 FVKESK. The source of this sequence is a man aged 70 or older in good health. This chain uses TRBV14 with TRBJ1-4; unclear D gene. Sequenced: blood. The CDR3 DNA reads TGTGCCAGCAGCCCTAGGTCTGTGAGCGAAAAACTGTTTTTT. This gives the protein CASSPRSVSEKLFF. Based on the CDR3 plus reference TRBV14 and TRBJ1-4, the full variable domain is EAGVTQFPSHSVIEKGQTVTLRCDPISGHDNLYWYRRVMGKEIKFLLHFVKESKQDESGMPNNRFLAERTGGTYSTLKVQPAELEDSGVYFCASSPRSVSEKLFFGSGTQLSVL.